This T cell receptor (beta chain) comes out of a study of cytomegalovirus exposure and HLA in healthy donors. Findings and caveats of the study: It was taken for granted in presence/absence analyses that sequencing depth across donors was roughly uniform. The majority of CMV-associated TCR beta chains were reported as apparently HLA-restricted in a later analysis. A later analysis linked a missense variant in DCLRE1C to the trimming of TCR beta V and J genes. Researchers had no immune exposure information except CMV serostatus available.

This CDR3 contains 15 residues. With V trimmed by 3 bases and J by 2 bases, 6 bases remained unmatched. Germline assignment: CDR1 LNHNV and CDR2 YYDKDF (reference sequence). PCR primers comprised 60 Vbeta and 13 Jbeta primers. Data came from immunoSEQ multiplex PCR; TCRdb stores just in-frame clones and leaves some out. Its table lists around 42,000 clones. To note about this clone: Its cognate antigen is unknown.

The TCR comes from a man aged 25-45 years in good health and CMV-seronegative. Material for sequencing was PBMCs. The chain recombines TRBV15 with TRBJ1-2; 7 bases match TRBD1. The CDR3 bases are TGTGCCACCAGCAGGGGGACAGTAACCAACTATGGCTACACCTTC. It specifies CATSRGTVTNYGYTF.